Listed below are T cell receptor beta chains from one sample, sequenced in a study of blood T cells in healthy people across ages. TCRdb itself ran the 5' RACE reads through MiXCR, one entry per CDR3 protein. The repertoire holds hundreds of thousands of distinct CDR3 sequences, with approximately 60% as singletons. Sequences were obtained from blood. Every receptor here comes from a man aged 40-49 years in good health. Both conserved end residues are part of each CDR3. The D gene is left open where the match is weak. Expanded clones get a size class; other rows say once, few or many, or leave the size out.

abundance | j_gene | d_gene | v_gene | CDR3aa | CDR3nt
. | TRBJ2-7 | . | TRBV7-2 | CASSSKGGVATYEQYF | TGTGCCAGCAGCTCAAAGGGGGGAGTCGCTACCTACGAGCAGTACTTC
few | TRBJ1-4 | . | TRBV20-1 | CSARVGRINEKLFF | TGCAGTGCTAGAGTCGGACGGATTAATGAAAAACTGTTTTTT
. | TRBJ1-4 | . | TRBV6-6 | CASSAGAANEKLFF | TGTGCCAGCAGTGCAGGGGCGGCTAATGAAAAACTGTTTTTT
. | TRBJ1-1 | . | TRBV29-1 | CSIGIFGRMNTEAFF | TGCAGCATTGGGATCTTCGGGAGAATGAACACTGAAGCTTTCTTT
. | TRBJ1-1 | TRBD1 | TRBV5-1 | CASSPGTGGFMNTEAFF | TGCGCCAGCAGCCCGGGGACAGGGGGCTTCATGAACACTGAAGCTTTCTTT
. | TRBJ2-5 | TRBD1 | TRBV10-3 | CAISESTGVGETQYF | TGTGCCATCAGTGAGTCGACAGGGGTAGGAGAGACCCAGTACTTC
. | TRBJ2-1 | . | TRBV7-3 | CASSLKGRGLYNEQFF | TGTGCCAGCAGCTTAAAAGGGCGGGGCCTTTACAATGAGCAGTTCTTC
. | TRBJ2-1 | TRBD1 | TRBV28 | CAGSPGTGGYDSSYNEQFF | TGTGCCGGCAGTCCCGGGACAGGGGGCTACGACAGCTCCTACAATGAGCAGTTCTTC
few | TRBJ2-1 | TRBD2 | TRBV7-3 | CASSPTSGGRNEQFF | TGTGCCAGCAGCCCGACTAGCGGGGGGAGGAATGAGCAGTTCTTC
. | TRBJ2-7 | . | TRBV6-6 | CASSRLFETQYF | TGTGCCAGCAGTCGACTTTTTGAAACCCAGTACTTC
. | TRBJ2-7 | . | TRBV14 | CASSPQGLADYEQYF | TGTGCCAGCAGCCCTCAGGGGCTAGCGGACTACGAGCAGTACTTC
. | TRBJ1-1 | TRBD1 | TRBV9 | CASSVGTGNTEAFF | TGTGCCAGCAGCGTAGGGACAGGGAACACTGAAGCTTTCTTT
. | TRBJ2-7 | . | TRBV13 | CASSSRSVVTSYEQYF | TGTGCCAGCAGCTCCAGGTCGGTGGTTACCTCCTACGAGCAGTACTTC
few | TRBJ1-2 | . | TRBV29-1 | CSVEEDSGYTF | TGCAGCGTTGAAGAGGATTCTGGCTACACCTTC
. | TRBJ1-6 | . | TRBV3-1 | CASSEVRRVNSPLHF | TGTGCCAGCAGCGAAGTACGGAGGGTGAATTCACCCCTCCACTTT
. | TRBJ1-2 | TRBD1 | TRBV15 | CATSRDSQGGGYTF | TGTGCCACCAGCAGAGATTCGCAGGGGGGTGGCTACACCTTC
. | TRBJ1-1 | . | TRBV12-3/TRBV12-4 | CASSPTHREGTEAFF | TGTGCCAGCAGCCCCACCCACAGGGAAGGGACTGAAGCTTTCTTT
few | TRBJ2-3 | . | TRBV6-1 | CASSEGARNTDTQYF | TGTGCCAGCAGTGAAGGGGCCAGAAACACAGATACGCAGTATTTT
. | TRBJ2-3 | . | TRBV2 | CASSHRGSDTDTQYF | TGTGCCAGCAGCCACCGGGGGTCCGACACAGATACGCAGTATTTT
. | TRBJ1-2 | . | TRBV12-3/TRBV12-4 | CASSLARTLGGYTF | TGTGCCAGCAGTTTAGCGCGGACATTAGGGGGCTACACCTTC
once | TRBJ1-2 | . | TRBV18 | CASSPPGRINYGYTF | TGTGCCAGCTCACCACCGGGACGGATTAACTATGGCTACACCTTC
. | TRBJ1-1 | . | TRBV16 | CASSPLGTNTEAFF | TGTGCCAGCAGCCCCCTTGGCACCAACACTGAAGCTTTCTTT
. | TRBJ1-4 | TRBD1 | TRBV7-9 | CASSPDRGSREKLFF | TGTGCCAGCAGCCCCGACAGGGGTTCCCGTGAAAAACTGTTTTTT
once | TRBJ2-1 | . | TRBV7-7 | CASGTGQGGNEQFF | TGTGCTAGCGGGACTGGACAGGGAGGGAATGAGCAGTTCTTC
. | TRBJ2-4 | . | TRBV12-3/TRBV12-4 | CAGSSNSVIGAKNIQYF | TGTGCCGGCAGTTCAAACTCCGTGATCGGGGCCAAAAACATTCAGTACTTC
. | TRBJ2-3 | TRBD2 | TRBV28 | CASSFAPAGGIDSQYF | TGTGCCAGCAGTTTTGCCCCAGCGGGAGGCATAGATTCGCAGTATTTT
few | TRBJ2-7 | . | TRBV25-1 | CASSEVNRGAHEQYF | TGTGCCAGCAGTGAAGTGAACCGGGGGGCCCACGAGCAGTACTTC
. | TRBJ1-2 | TRBD1 | TRBV20-1 | CSAGQNRGDYGYTF | TGCAGTGCTGGACAAAACAGGGGAGACTATGGCTACACCTTC
few | TRBJ2-1 | TRBD2 | TRBV3-1 | CASSSSLRTSGGPQFF | TGTGCCAGCAGCTCAAGTCTTCGGACTAGCGGGGGGCCGCAGTTCTTC
few | TRBJ2-7 | TRBD2 | TRBV29-1 | CSVGLALEQYF | TGCAGCGTCGGACTAGCGCTCGAGCAGTACTTC
once | TRBJ1-6 | TRBD1 | TRBV7-2 | CASSAQGRDSPLHF | TGTGCCAGCAGCGCACAGGGGAGGGATTCACCCCTCCACTTT
. | TRBJ1-2 | . | TRBV2 | CASSEGGRFYGYTF | TGTGCCAGCAGTGAAGGGGGCAGATTCTATGGCTACACCTTC
. | TRBJ2-7 | . | TRBV10-3 | CAIRQGGGPSCEQYF | TGTGCCATCAGGCAGGGCGGCGGACCATCCTGCGAGCAGTACTTC
many | TRBJ2-1 | TRBD1 | TRBV3-1 | CASKGQGAAYNEQFF | TGTGCCAGCAAAGGACAGGGGGCGGCGTACAATGAGCAGTTCTTC
. | TRBJ2-3 | TRBD2 | TRBV20-1 | CSARGGAGTTDTQYF | TGCAGTGCTAGAGGAGGAGCGGGGACCACAGATACGCAGTATTTT
. | TRBJ2-1 | TRBD2 | TRBV24-1 | CATSERYPGLAGDYEQFF | TGTGCCACCAGCGAACGGTACCCGGGACTAGCGGGAGATTATGAGCAGTTCTTC
once | TRBJ2-5 | . | TRBV29-1 | CSVLSGETQYF | TGCAGCGTCCTCTCTGGGGAGACCCAGTACTTC
. | TRBJ2-4 | . | TRBV12-3/TRBV12-4 | CASSPAKNIQYF | TGTGCCAGCAGCCCCGCCAAAAACATTCAGTACTTC
. | TRBJ2-1 | TRBD2 | TRBV7-8 | CASSSSRGGRGYEQFF | TGTGCCAGCAGCTCATCAAGGGGCGGGAGAGGTTATGAGCAGTTCTTC
. | TRBJ2-7 | TRBD2 | TRBV4-3 | CASSQRASGYEQYF | TGCGCCAGCAGCCAACGGGCTAGCGGCTACGAGCAGTACTTC
once | TRBJ1-1 | . | TRBV6-1 | CASSEALRGLEAFF | TGTGCCAGCAGTGAAGCGCTTAGGGGTCTTGAAGCTTTCTTT
. | TRBJ2-5 | TRBD2 | TRBV10-3 | CAIGGEGLPQETQYF | TGTGCCATCGGGGGGGAGGGACTGCCACAAGAGACCCAGTACTTC
once | TRBJ1-1 | TRBD1 | TRBV20-1 | CSARSTGGSTEAFF | TGCAGTGCTAGATCGACAGGGGGAAGCACTGAAGCTTTCTTT
. | TRBJ1-1 | . | TRBV7-6 | CASSLQDGNTEAFF | TGTGCCAGCAGCTTACAAGACGGGAACACTGAAGCTTTCTTT
. | TRBJ2-4 | . | TRBV5-6 | CASSFRRQHIQYF | TGTGCCAGCAGCTTTCGACGTCAGCACATTCAGTACTTC
. | TRBJ2-3 | . | TRBV20-1 | CSARDVSGWGTDTQYF | TGCAGTGCTAGAGATGTAAGCGGGTGGGGCACAGATACGCAGTATTTT
few | TRBJ2-1 | . | TRBV7-9 | CASSTLGGGYNEQFF | TGTGCCAGCAGCACACTGGGCGGAGGCTACAATGAGCAGTTCTTC
. | TRBJ2-5 | . | TRBV5-1 | CASSSHGQLIETQYF | TGCGCCAGCAGCTCCCACGGACAGTTAATAGAGACCCAGTACTTC
. | TRBJ2-7 | . | TRBV25-1 | CASSTSRGGSYYEQYF | TGTGCCAGCAGTACTTCCAGGGGCGGGAGTTATTACGAGCAGTACTTC
few | TRBJ2-7 | TRBD2 | TRBV5-8 | CASSLALLAGGFYEQYF | TGTGCCAGCAGCTTGGCTTTACTAGCGGGGGGTTTCTACGAGCAGTACTTC
. | TRBJ2-3 | . | TRBV28 | CASSLYPGWRIGLTDTQYF | TGTGCCAGCAGTTTATATCCGGGGTGGAGGATAGGCCTCACAGATACGCAGTATTTT
. | TRBJ2-5 | . | TRBV25-1 | CASSDACGGTGQETQYF | TGTGCCAGCAGTGACGCATGCGGTGGAACAGGGCAAGAGACCCAGTACTTC
. | TRBJ1-2 | TRBD1 | TRBV18 | CASSPRGGGDGYTF | TGTGCCAGCTCCCCTCGAGGGGGCGGGGACGGCTACACCTTC
. | TRBJ2-3 | . | TRBV9 | CASSDPREAQYF | TGTGCCAGCAGCGATCCGAGGGAGGCGCAGTATTTT